The 11 T cell receptor beta chains reported below all come from one sample, sequenced in a study of cytomegalovirus exposure and HLA in healthy donors. With 60 Vbeta and 13 Jbeta primers, the PCR was carried out. Sequencing was performed with immunoSEQ multiplex PCR; in TCRdb, only in-frame clones are kept and a portion is missing. The sample yields 150,000 to 200,000 clones, 75% to 85% seen once. Sequencing was performed on PBMCs. The receptor set was obtained from a man aged 25-45 years in good health and CMV-seropositive.

For the CDR3, the DNA is TGTGCCAGCAGCGACCGGGACAGGGTGAATGGCTACACCTTC. This gives the protein CASSDRDRVNGYTF. This sequence joins TRBV7-2 and TRBJ1-2; TRBD1 matches at 9 bases. The CDR3 consists of 14 residues. J was trimmed by 6 bases and V by 5 bases; bases with no gene match: 7. Germline V gene data show CDR1 as SGHTA and CDR2 as FQGNSA.

V is TRBV6-5 and J is TRBJ2-7; D perhaps matches TRBD2 (5 bases). Germline CDR1 is MNHEY and CDR2 is SVGAGI. CDR3 length: 14 residues. The V gene lost 0 bases and the J gene lost 2 bases, with 8 bases spanning the gap. The CDR3 reads CASSYSRGAYEQYF. CDR3 bases: TGTGCCAGCAGTTACTCTCGGGGAGCCTACGAGCAGTACTTC.

The chain couples TRBV6-5 to TRBJ1-4, with TRBD1 identical over 11 bases. The CDR3 loop spans 15 amino acids. Germline V gene sequence: CDR1 MNHEY, CDR2 SVGAGI. With 3 bases clipped from V and 7 bases from J, the junction kept 4 bases outside the gene matches. In nucleotides, the CDR3 is TGTGCCAGCAGTTATCAGGACAGGGGGCTTGAAAAACTGTTTTTT. This translates into CASSYQDRGLEKLFF.

The genes are TRBV6-5 and TRBJ1-2; maybe TRBD1 (5 bases). The CDR3 sequence is 13 residues long. The germline V and J ends were trimmed by 5 bases and 1 base, with 8 bases remaining between them. Germline CDR1 is MNHEY and CDR2 is SVGAGI. The CDR3 loop is CASSTDSNYGYTF. CDR3 DNA: TGTGCCAGCAGTACCGACAGTAACTATGGCTACACCTTC.

This chain links TRBV2 with TRBJ1-6; D may be TRBD1 (5 bases). Trimming stripped 8 bases from V and 7 bases from J, with 15 bases between. The germline gives CDR1 SNHLY, CDR2 FYNNEI. The CDR3 consists of 14 residues. The CDR3 spells CASGPPGANSPLHF. The CDR3 nucleotides read TGTGCCAGCGGTCCACCTGGGGCAAATTCACCCCTCCACTTT. The full variable domain, its missing parts supplied by reference TRBV2 and TRBJ1-6, is EPEVTQTPSHQVTQMGQEVILRCVPISNHLYFYWYRQILGQKVEFLVSFYNNEISEKSEIFDDQFSVERPDGSNFTLKIRSTKLEDSAMYFCASGPPGANSPLHFGNGTRLTVT.

A remark on this clone: The same CDR3 is also encoded by other DNA sequences in this sample. This chain uses TRBV13 with TRBJ2-7, with a tentative D call TRBD2 (5 bases). This CDR3 is 15 amino acids long. CDR1 and CDR2 (germline): PRHDT, FYEKMQ (reference sequence). Trimming cost V 6 bases and J 3 bases, with 18 bases left between them. The chain's CDR3 is CASRSRELGLYEQYF. Here the CDR3 DNA reads TGTGCCAGCAGATCTAGGGAGCTTGGACTCTACGAGCAGTACTTC.

The chain couples TRBV20-1 to TRBJ1-5, with D unclear. V was pared by 3 bases and J by 16 bases, with 16 bases between. The CDR3 has 11 amino acids. Germline CDR1 DFQATT, CDR2 SNEGSKA (reference sequence). CDR3 in DNA: TGCAGTGCTAGCCCGACCACAGTTTCCCATTTT. It encodes CSASPTTVSHF.

This clone was picked up a small number of times. The chain couples TRBV28 to TRBJ2-3, with D perhaps TRBD2 (5 bases). Trimming shortened V by 3 bases and J by 9 bases, and 13 bases separated the two germline ends. CDR3 length equals 13 residues. In germline, CDR1 is MDHEN, CDR2 SYDVKM. The CDR3 here is CASSFQAGETQYF. CDR3 nucleotide sequence: TGTGCCAGCAGTTTCCAGGCCGGGGAAACGCAGTATTTT.

This chain joins TRBV27 and TRBJ1-2, with D possibly being TRBD1 (5 bases). The germline V gene encodes CDR1 MNHEY and CDR2 SMNVEV (reference sequence). This CDR3 has 15 residues. V gave up 8 bases and J gave up 3 bases, with 19 bases separating them. The CDR3 coding sequence is TGTGCCAGCTACTCCGCCCGGACCAGGGACTATGGCTACACCTTC. Protein product: CASYSARTRDYGYTF.

The chain is built from TRBV6-1 and TRBJ2-7; 10 positions match TRBD1. This CDR3 contains 15 residues. Germline V gene lookup returns CDR1 MNHNS and CDR2 SASEGT. Trimming removed 9 bases from V and 2 bases from J; junction bases left unmatched: 10. The CDR3 nucleotides read TGTGCCAGTACGGAAGGAGGGACAGGGGCCTACGAGCAGTACTTC. As protein: CASTEGGTGAYEQYF.

The genes are TRBV30 and TRBJ2-1; D perhaps matches TRBD2 (6 bases). This CDR3 has 13 amino acids. V was cut by 4 bases and J by 7 bases, with 14 bases left in between. Germline V CDR1 and CDR2: GTSNPN, SVGIG (reference sequence). The CDR3 spells CAWTPAAGNEQFF. The CDR3 nucleotides read TGTGCCTGGACCCCCGCAGCGGGTAATGAGCAGTTCTTC.